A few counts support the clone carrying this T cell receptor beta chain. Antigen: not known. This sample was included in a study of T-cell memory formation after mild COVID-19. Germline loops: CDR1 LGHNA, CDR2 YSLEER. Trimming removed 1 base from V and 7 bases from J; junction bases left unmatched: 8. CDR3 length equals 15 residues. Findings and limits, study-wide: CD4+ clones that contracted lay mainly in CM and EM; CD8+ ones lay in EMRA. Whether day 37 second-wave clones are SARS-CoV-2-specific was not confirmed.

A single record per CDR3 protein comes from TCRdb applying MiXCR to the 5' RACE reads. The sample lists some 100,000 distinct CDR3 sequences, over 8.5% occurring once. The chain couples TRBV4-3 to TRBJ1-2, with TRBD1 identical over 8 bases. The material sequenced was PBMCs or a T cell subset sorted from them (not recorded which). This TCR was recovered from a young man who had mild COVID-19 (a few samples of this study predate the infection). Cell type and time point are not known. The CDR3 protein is CASSQVTGVKGGYTF. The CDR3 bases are TGCGCCAGCAGCCAAGTGACAGGGGTCAAGGGTGGCTACACCTTC.